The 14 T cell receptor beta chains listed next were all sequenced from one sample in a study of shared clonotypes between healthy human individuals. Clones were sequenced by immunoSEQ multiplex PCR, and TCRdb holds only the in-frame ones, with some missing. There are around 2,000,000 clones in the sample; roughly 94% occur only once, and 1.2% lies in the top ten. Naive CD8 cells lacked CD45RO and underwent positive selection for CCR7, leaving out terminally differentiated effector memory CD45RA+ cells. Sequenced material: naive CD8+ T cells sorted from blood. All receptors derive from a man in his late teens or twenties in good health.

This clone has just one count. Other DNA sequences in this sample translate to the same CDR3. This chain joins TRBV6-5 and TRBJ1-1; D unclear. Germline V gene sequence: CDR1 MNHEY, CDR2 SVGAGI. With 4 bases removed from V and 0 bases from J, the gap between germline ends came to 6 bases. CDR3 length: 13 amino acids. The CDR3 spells CASSSGMNTEAFF. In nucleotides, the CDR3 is TGTGCCAGCAGTTCCGGGATGAACACTGAAGCTTTCTTT.

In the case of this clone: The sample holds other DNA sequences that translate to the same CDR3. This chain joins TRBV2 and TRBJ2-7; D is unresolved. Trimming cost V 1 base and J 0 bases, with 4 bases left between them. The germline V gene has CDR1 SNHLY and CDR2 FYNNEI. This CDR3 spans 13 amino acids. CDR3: CASSEGASYEQYF. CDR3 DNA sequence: TGTGCCAGCAGTGAAGGGGCCTCCTACGAGCAGTACTTC.

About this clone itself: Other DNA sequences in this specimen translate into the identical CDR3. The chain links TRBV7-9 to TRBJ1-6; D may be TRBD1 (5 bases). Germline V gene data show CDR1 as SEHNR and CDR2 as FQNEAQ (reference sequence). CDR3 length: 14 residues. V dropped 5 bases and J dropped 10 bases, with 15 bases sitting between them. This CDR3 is CASSPGGSGSPLHF. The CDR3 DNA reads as TGTGCCAGCAGCCCGGGGGGGTCGGGATCACCCCTCCACTTT.

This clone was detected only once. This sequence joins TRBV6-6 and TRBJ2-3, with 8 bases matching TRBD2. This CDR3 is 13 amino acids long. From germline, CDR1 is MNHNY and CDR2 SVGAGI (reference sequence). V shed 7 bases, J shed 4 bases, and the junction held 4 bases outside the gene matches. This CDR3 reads CASNTGGADTQYF. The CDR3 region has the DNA TGTGCCAGCAATACGGGAGGGGCAGATACGCAGTATTTT.

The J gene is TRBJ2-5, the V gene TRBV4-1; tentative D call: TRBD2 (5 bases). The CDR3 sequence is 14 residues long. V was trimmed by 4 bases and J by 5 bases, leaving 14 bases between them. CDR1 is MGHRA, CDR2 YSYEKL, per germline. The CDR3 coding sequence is TGCGCCAGCAGCCCAATAGGACCGGGGGAGACCCAGTACTTC. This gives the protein CASSPIGPGETQYF.

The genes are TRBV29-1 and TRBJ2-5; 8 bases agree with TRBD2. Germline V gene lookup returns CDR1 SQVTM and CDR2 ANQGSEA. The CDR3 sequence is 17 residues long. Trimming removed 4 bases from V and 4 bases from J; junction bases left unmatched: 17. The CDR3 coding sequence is TGCAGCGTTGTCCGGGGAGATTCGGGGGGGCCGATAGAGACCCAGTACTTC. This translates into CSVVRGDSGGPIETQYF.

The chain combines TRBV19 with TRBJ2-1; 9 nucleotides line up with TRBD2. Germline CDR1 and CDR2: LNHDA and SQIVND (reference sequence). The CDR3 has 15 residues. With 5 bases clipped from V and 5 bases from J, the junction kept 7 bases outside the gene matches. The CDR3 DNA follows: TGTGCCAGTAGTCCCCTTCTAGCGGGAAACAATGAGCAGTTCTTC. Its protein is CASSPLLAGNNEQFF.

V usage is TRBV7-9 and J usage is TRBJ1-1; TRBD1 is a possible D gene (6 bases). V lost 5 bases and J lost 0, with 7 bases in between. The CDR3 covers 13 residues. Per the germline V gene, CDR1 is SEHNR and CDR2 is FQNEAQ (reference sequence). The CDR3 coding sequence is TGTGCCAGCAGCGGGACATTGAACACTGAAGCTTTCTTT. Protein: CASSGTLNTEAFF.

The CDR3 coding sequence is TGTGCCAGCAGACGAACAGGGGACGCCTATAATTCACCCCTCCACTTT. Protein: CASRRTGDAYNSPLHF. The chain joins TRBV27 to TRBJ1-6; 7 bases align to TRBD1. The CDR3 spans 16 residues. CDR1 and CDR2 from the germline V gene are MNHEY and SMNVEV (reference sequence). V gave up 6 bases and J gave up 2 bases; unmatched junction bases: 7.

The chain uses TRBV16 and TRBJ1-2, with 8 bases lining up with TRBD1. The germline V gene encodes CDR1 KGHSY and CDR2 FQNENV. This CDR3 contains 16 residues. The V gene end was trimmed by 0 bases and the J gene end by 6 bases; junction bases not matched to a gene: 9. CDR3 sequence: CASSQSDRAGFNGYTF. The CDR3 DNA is TGTGCCAGCAGCCAATCGGACAGGGCCGGGTTTAATGGCTACACCTTC.

The CDR3 region has the DNA TGTGCCAGCAGCCCCATGTCGTCGGGGCCGAGGGGCGGGGAGCTGTTTTTT. This sequence encodes CASSPMSSGPRGGELFF. The rearrangement uses TRBV7-8 and TRBJ2-2; D could derive from TRBD1 or TRBD2 (5 bases each). V was pared by 5 bases and J by 7 bases, with 23 bases between. The CDR3 is 17 residues long. CDR1 is SGHVS and CDR2 is FQNEAQ in the germline V gene.

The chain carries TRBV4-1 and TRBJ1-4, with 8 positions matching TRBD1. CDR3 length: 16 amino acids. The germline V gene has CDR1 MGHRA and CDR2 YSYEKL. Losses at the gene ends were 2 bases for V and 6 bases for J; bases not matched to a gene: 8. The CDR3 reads CASSQPWTGSYEKLFF. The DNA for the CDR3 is TGCGCCAGCAGCCAACCGTGGACAGGGAGTTATGAAAAACTGTTTTTT.

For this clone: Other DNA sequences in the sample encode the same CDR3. CDR3 sequence reads: CASSVGGGNTGELFF. For the CDR3, the DNA is TGTGCCAGCAGCGTAGGTGGGGGGAACACCGGGGAGCTGTTTTTT. The chain joins TRBV9 to TRBJ2-2; D assignment may be TRBD1 or TRBD2 (5 bases each). In germline, CDR1 is SGDLS, CDR2 YYNGEE. The V and J ends lost 0 bases and 1 base respectively, with 7 bases between them. The CDR3 has 15 residues.

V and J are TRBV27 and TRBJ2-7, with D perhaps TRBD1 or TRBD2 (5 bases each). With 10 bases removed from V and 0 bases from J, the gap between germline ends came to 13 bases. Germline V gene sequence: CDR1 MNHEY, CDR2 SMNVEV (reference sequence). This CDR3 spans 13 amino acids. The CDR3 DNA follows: TGTGCCACCTGGGGGTCTAGCTCCTACGAGCAGTACTTC. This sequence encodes CATWGSSSYEQYF.